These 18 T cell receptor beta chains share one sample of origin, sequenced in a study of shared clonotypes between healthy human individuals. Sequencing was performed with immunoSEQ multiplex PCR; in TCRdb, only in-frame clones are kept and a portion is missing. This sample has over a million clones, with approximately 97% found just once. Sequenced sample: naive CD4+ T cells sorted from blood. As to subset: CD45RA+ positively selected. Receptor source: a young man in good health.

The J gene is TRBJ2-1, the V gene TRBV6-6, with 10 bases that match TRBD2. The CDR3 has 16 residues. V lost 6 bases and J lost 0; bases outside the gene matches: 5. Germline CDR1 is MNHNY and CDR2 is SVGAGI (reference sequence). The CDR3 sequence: CASRPGLAFSYNEQFF. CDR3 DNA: TGTGCCAGCAGGCCGGGACTAGCGTTCTCCTACAATGAGCAGTTCTTC.

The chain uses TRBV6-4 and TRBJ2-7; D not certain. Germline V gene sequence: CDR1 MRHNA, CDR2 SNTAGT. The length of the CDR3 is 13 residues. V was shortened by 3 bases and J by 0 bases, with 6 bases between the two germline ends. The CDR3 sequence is CASSEGPSYEQYF. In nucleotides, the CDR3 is TGTGCCAGCAGTGAAGGGCCCTCCTACGAGCAGTACTTC.

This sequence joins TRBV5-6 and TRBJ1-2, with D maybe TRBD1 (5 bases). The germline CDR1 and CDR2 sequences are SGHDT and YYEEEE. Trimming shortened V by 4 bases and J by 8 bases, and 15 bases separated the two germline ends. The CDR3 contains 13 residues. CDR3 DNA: TGTGCCAGCAGCCTAACCGGGAGGGGAGGCTACACCTTC. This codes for CASSLTGRGGYTF.

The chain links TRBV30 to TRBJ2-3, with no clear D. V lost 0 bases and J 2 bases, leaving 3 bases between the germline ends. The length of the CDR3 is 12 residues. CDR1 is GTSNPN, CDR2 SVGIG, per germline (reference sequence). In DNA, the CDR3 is TGTGCCTGGAGTGTTCTCACAGATACGCAGTATTTT. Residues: CAWSVLTDTQYF. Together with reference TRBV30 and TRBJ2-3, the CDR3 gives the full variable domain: SQTIHQWPATLVQPVGSPLSLECTVEGTSNPNLYWYRQAAGRGLQLLFYSVGIGQISSEVPQNLSASRPQDRQFILSSKKLLLSDSGFYLCAWSVLTDTQYFGPGTRLTVL.

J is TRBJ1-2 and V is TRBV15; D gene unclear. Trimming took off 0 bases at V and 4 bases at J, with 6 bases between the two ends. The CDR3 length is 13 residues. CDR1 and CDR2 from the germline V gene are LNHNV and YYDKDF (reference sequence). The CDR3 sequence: CATSRDPIYGYTF. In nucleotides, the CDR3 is TGTGCCACCAGCAGAGATCCGATCTATGGCTACACCTTC.

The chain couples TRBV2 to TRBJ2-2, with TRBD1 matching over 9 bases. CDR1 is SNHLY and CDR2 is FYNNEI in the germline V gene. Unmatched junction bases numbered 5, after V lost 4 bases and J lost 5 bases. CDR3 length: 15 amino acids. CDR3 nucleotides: TGTGCCAGCAGTGTACAGGGGGCCGGAACCGGGGAGCTGTTTTTT. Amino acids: CASSVQGAGTGELFF.

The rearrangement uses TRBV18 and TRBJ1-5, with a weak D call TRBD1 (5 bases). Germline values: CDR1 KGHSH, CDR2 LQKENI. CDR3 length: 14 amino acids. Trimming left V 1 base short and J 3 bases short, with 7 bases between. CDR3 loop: CASSPLGDNQPQHF. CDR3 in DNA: TGTGCCAGCTCACCACTAGGGGACAATCAGCCCCAGCATTTT.

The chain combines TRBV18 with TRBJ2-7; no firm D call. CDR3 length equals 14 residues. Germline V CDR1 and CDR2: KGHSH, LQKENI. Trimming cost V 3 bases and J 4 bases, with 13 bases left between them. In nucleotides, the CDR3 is TGTGCCAGCTCACCCCTCCCGTCCGGGTACGAGCAGTACTTC. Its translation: CASSPLPSGYEQYF.

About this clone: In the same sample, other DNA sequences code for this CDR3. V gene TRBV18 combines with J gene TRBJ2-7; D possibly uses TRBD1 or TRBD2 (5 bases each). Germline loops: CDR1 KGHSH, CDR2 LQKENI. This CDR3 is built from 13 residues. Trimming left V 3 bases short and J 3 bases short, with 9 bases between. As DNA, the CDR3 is TGTGCCAGCTCACCGCCGGGGCTCTACGAGCAGTACTTC. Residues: CASSPPGLYEQYF.

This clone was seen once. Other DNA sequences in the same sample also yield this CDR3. The CDR3 spells CASSSGQGAEQYF. The CDR3 nucleotides read TGTGCCAGCAGTTCCGGACAGGGGGCCGAGCAGTACTTC. This chain joins TRBV28 and TRBJ2-7; 11 bases match TRBD1. This CDR3 is built from 13 residues. Germline V gene sequence: CDR1 MDHEN, CDR2 SYDVKM. Trimming cost V 4 bases and J 6 bases; bases outside gene matches: 2. The entire variable domain, with the rest obtained from reference TRBV28 and TRBJ2-7, is as follows: DVKVTQSSRYLVKRTGEKVFLECVQDMDHENMFWYRQDPGLGLRLIYFSYDVKMKEKGDIPEGYSVSREKKERFSLILESASTNQTSMYLCASSSGQGAEQYFGPGTRLTVT.

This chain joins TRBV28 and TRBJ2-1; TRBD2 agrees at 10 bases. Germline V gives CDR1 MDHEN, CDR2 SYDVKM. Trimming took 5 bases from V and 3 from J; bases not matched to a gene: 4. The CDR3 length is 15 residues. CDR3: CASSIGLADYNEQFF. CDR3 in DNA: TGTGCCAGCAGTATAGGACTAGCGGACTACAATGAGCAGTTCTTC.

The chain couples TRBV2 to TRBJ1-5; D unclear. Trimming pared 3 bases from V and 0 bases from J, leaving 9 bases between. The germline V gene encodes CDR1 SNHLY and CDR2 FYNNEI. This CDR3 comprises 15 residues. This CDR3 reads CASSDGPISNQPQHF. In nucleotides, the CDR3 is TGTGCCAGCAGTGACGGACCGATTAGCAATCAGCCCCAGCATTTT. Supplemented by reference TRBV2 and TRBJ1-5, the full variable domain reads EPEVTQTPSHQVTQMGQEVILRCVPISNHLYFYWYRQILGQKVEFLVSFYNNEISEKSEIFDDQFSVERPDGSNFTLKIRSTKLEDSAMYFCASSDGPISNQPQHFGDGTRLSIL.

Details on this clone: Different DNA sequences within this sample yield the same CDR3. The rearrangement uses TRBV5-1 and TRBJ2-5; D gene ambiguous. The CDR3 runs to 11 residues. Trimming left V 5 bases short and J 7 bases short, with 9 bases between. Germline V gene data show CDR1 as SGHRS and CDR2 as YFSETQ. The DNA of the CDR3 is TGCGCCAGCAGTGGTCCGGGGACCCAGTACTTC. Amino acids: CASSGPGTQYF. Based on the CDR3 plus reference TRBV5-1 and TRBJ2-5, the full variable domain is KAGVTQTPRYLIKTRGQQVTLSCSPISGHRSVSWYQQTPGQGLQFLFEYFSETQRNKGNFPGRFSGRQFSNSRSEMNVSTLELGDSALYLCASSGPGTQYFGPGTRLLVL.

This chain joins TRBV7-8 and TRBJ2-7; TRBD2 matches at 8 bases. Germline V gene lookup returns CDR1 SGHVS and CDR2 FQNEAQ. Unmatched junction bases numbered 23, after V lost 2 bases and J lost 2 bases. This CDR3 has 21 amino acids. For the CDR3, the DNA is TGTGCCAGCAGCTTACGATTAAACCTGAGAGCAACTAGCGGAGACACCTACGAGCAGTACTTC. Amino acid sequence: CASSLRLNLRATSGDTYEQYF.

CDR3 nucleotide sequence: TGTGCCATTAAAAAAATAACTAGGTTTGAGCAGTTCTTC. Its translation is CAIKKITRFEQFF. The chain joins TRBV28 to TRBJ2-1, with D possibly matching TRBD2 (5 bases). From germline, CDR1 is MDHEN and CDR2 SYDVKM. The CDR3 extends over 13 amino acids. V lost 10 bases, J lost 9 bases, and 19 bases lay in between.

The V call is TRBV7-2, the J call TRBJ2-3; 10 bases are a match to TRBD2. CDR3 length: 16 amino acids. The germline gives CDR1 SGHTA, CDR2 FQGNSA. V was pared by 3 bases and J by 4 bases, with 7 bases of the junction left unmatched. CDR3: CASSFGSGRVADTQYF. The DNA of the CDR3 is TGTGCCAGCAGCTTTGGCAGCGGGAGGGTTGCAGATACGCAGTATTTT.

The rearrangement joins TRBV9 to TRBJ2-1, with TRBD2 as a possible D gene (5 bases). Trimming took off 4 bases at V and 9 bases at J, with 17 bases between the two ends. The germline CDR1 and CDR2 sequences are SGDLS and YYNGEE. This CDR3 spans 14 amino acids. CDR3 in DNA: TGTGCCAGCAGCCCCATCGGGGAATCGAGTGAGCAGTTCTTC. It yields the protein CASSPIGESSEQFF.

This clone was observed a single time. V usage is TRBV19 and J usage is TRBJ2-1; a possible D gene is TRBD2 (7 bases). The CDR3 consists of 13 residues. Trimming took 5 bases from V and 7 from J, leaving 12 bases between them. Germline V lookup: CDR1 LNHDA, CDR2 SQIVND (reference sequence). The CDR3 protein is CASSRGAFNEQFF. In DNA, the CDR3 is TGTGCCAGTAGTCGGGGGGCTTTTAATGAGCAGTTCTTC.